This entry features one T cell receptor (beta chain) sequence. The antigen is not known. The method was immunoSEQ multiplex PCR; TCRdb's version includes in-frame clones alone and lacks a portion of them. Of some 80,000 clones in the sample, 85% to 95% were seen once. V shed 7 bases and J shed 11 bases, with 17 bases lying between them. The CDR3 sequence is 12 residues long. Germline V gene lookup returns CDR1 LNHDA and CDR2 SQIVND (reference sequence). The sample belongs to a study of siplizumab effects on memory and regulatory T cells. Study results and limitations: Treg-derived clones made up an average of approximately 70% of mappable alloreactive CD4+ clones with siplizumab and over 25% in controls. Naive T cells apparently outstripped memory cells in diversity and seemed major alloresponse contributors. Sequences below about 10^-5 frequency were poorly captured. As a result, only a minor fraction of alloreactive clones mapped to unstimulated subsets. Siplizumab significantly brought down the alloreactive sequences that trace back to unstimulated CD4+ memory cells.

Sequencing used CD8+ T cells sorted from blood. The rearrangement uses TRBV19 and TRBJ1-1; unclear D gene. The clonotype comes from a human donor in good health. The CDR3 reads CASTIGGKWAFF. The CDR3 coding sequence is TGTGCCAGTACCATAGGTGGAAAGTGGGCTTTCTTT.